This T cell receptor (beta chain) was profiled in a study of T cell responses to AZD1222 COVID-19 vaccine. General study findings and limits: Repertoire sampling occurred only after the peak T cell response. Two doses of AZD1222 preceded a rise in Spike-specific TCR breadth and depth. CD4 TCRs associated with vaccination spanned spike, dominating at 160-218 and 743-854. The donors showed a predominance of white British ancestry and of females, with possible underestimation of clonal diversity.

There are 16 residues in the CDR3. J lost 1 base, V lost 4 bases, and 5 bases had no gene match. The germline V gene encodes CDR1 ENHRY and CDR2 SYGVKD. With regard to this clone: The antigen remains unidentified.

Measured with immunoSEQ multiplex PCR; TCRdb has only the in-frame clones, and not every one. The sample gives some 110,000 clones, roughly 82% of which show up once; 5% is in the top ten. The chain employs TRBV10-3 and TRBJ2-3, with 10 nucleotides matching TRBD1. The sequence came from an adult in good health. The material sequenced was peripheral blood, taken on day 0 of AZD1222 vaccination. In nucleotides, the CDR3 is TGTGCCATCAGTGGCGGGGGACAGGGGCGCACAGATACGCAGTATTTT. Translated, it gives CAISGGGQGRTDTQYF.